This T cell receptor (beta chain) is from a study of blood T cell repertoires in COVID-19. CDR1 and CDR2 (germline): SGHVS, FQNEAQ. The V end lost 4 bases, the J end lost 6 bases, and 9 bases lay between the germline ends. The CDR3 totals 13 residues. Produced via immunoSEQ multiplex PCR; TCRdb's table is partial and in-frame only. The sample has about 210,000 clones, around four fifths seen once. The chain links TRBV7-8 to TRBJ2-2; D is unclear. This TCR derives from a woman older than 75 with COVID-19, enrolled during active disease. Material for sequencing was peripheral blood. CDR3 sequence (DNA): TGTGCCAGCAGCTCTCAGAGGTCCGGGGAGCTGTTTTTT. Translating gives CASSSQRSGELFF.